This TCR beta chain was sequenced during a study of blood T cell repertoires in COVID-19. Study context: Samples representing acute and convalescent COVID-19 were sourced from the United States, Italy and Spain. Sources were T cells, B-cell-depleted T cells, or PBMCs; the material itself was cDNA or gDNA.

Deletions cut 2 bases from V and 5 bases from J, with 11 bases between. The CDR3 covers 14 residues. Germline V gives CDR1 KGHDR, CDR2 SFDVKD. Methods used by the authors: By means of reference gene primer amplification, nucleated cell counts were estimated. Libraries were prepared by immunoSEQ multiplex PCR; TCRdb keeps only in-frame clonotypes and omits some of them. The V and J calls and the clone size are those of that table, but D and trimming were determined from the DNA. The table has about 150,000 clones, nearly 80% seen once. The clonotype was recovered from a man at least 80 years old with acute or convalescent COVID-19. The gene calls are TRBV24-1 and TRBJ2-5; D unresolved. Sequenced sample: peripheral blood. The CDR3 bases are TGTGCCACCAGTGATTCTACCTCCCCCGAGACCCAGTACTTC. This codes for CATSDSTSPETQYF.